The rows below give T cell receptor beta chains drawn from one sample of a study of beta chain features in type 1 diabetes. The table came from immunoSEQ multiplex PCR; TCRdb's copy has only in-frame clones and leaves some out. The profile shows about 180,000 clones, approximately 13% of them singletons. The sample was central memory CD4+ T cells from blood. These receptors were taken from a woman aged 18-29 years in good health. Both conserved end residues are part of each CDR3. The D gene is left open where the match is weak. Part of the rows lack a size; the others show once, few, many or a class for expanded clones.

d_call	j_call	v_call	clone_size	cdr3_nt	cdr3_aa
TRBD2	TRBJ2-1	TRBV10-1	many	TGCGCCAGCAGCCGACTAGCGGGAGCCAATGAGCAGTTCTTC	CASSRLAGANEQFF
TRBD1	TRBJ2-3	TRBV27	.	TGTGCCAGCAGTTTAGGACAGGGAACAGATACGCAGTATTTT	CASSLGQGTDTQYF
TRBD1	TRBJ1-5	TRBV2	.	TGTGCCAGCAGTGCTGGACAGGGCAGGAACAATCAGCCCCAGCATTTT	CASSAGQGRNNQPQHF
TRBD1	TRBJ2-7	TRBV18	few	TGTGCCAGCTCGCCGGACAGGGTCTCCTACGAGCAGTACTTC	CASSPDRVSYEQYF
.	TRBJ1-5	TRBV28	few	TGTGCCAGCAACCCCATTTCGACAGTTCGAAATCAGCCCCAGCATTTT	CASNPISTVRNQPQHF
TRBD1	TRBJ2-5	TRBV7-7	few	TGTGCTAGCAGCTTGGGACAGAGCAAACAAGAGACCCAGTACTTC	CASSLGQSKQETQYF
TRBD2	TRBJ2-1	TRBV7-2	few	TGTGCCAGCAGCAAAACTAGCGCCCAAGGCAATGAGCAGTTCTTC	CASSKTSAQGNEQFF
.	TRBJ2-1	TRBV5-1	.	TGCGCCAGCAGCTTGGAGTTGGAGGGGCAGTTCTTC	CASSLELEGQFF
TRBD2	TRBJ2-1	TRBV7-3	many	TGTGCCAGCAGCATACTCGGGACTAGCGGGAGTAATGAGCAGTTCTTC	CASSILGTSGSNEQFF
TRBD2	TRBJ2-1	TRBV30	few	TGTGCCTGGAATCCGGGGACTAGCGAATCCAATGAGCAGTTCTTC	CAWNPGTSESNEQFF
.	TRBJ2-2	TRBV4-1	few	TGCGCCAGCAGCCAAGTTCCGAGTTCGGGCGGGGAGCTGTTTTTT	CASSQVPSSGGELFF
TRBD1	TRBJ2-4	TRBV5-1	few	TGCGCCAGCAGCTTTGGGACAGGAGCCAAAAACATTCAGTACTTC	CASSFGTGAKNIQYF
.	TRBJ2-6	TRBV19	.	TGTGCCAGTAGTATTCGAGGGGGGGCCAACGTCCTGACTTTC	CASSIRGGANVLTF
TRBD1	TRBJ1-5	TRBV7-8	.	TGTGCCAGCAGCTTAGCGCGGACAGGCCTTCAGCCCCAGCATTTT	CASSLARTGLQPQHF
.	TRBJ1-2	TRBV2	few	TGTGCCAGCAGTGTCAAGGAGAACTATGGCTACACCTTC	CASSVKENYGYTF
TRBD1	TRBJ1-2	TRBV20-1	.	TGCAGTGCTGACAGGGGGGATGGCTACACCTTC	CSADRGDGYTF
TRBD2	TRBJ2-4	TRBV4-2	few	TGTGCCAGCAGCCTCTCGGATCTAGCGGGAGGTAAAAACATTCAGTACTTC	CASSLSDLAGGKNIQYF
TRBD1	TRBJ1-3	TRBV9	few	TGTGCCAGCAGCGTAGGGGGACAGGTCTCTGGAAACACCATATATTTT	CASSVGGQVSGNTIYF
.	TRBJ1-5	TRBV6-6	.	TGTGCCAGCAGTAGCACGTCAGAGGATCAGCCCCAGCATTTT	CASSSTSEDQPQHF
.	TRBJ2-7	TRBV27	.	TGTGCCAGCAGTTTCGGGCAGGGGTCTGGGGAGCAGTACTTC	CASSFGQGSGEQYF
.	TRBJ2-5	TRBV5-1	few	TGCGCCAGCAGCTTGCGACAGAGCGCCCAAGAGACCCAGTACTTC	CASSLRQSAQETQYF
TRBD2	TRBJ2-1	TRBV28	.	TGTGCCAGCAGTTTTAGCGGGAGTAGGGCTGAGCAGTTCTTC	CASSFSGSRAEQFF